This is a list of T cell receptor beta chains from one sample in a study of blood T cells in healthy people across ages. TCRdb analysed the 5' RACE reads with MiXCR anew, one entry per CDR3 protein. The sample includes under 2,000,000 distinct CDR3 sequences, about 49% seen only once; the top ten take 2.1%. The sample taken for sequencing was blood. The receptors here all came from a woman between 40 and 50 years old in good health. The CDR3 runs from the conserved cysteine through the conserved F or W. The D gene is left open where the match is weak. Clone size, where shown, is once, few, many, or a class for clones that have expanded.

TRBJ2-1,TRBV27,-,TRBD2,CASSRGTSGAFYNEQFF,TGTGCCAGCAGTCGCGGGACTAGCGGGGCGTTCTACAATGAGCAGTTCTTC
TRBJ1-2,TRBV29-1,few,TRBD1,CSVEGQGRWVYGYTF,TGCAGCGTTGAAGGACAGGGGAGGTGGGTCTATGGCTACACCTTC
TRBJ2-1,TRBV20-1,few,-,CSANLAREQFF,TGCAGTGCTAATTTAGCTAGGGAGCAGTTCTTC
TRBJ2-1,TRBV4-3,-,-,CASSQESGVDYNEQFF,TGCGCCAGCAGCCAAGAGTCGGGGGTAGACTACAATGAGCAGTTCTTC
TRBJ1-5,TRBV29-1,-,-,CSVGTLGQPQHF,TGCAGCGTCGGGACACTGGGGCAGCCCCAGCATTTT
TRBJ2-5,TRBV29-1,few,TRBD1,CSVVQGAGETQYF,TGCAGCGTCGTACAGGGGGCAGGGGAGACCCAGTACTTC
TRBJ2-5,TRBV29-1,-,TRBD1,CSVESTGVDEQYF,TGCAGCGTTGAATCTACAGGGGTAGATGAGCAGTACTTC
TRBJ2-3,TRBV18,-,-,CASSPRQKGADTQYF,TGTGCCAGCTCACCACGGCAGAAAGGGGCAGATACGCAGTATTTT
TRBJ1-5,TRBV20-1,-,TRBD1,CSARTYSGTGFSNQPQHF,TGCAGTGCTAGAACCTACTCCGGGACAGGGTTTAGTAATCAGCCCCAGCATTTT
TRBJ2-7,TRBV28,few,TRBD2,CASSLGGWGTYEQYF,TGTGCCAGCAGTTTGGGAGGGTGGGGAACCTACGAGCAGTACTTC
TRBJ1-1,TRBV4-2,-,TRBD1,CASSPKRQGKGFF,TGTGCCAGCAGCCCCAAAAGACAGGGTAAAGGTTTCTTT
TRBJ2-7,TRBV7-9,-,-,CASSRDDGPSSYEQYF,TGTGCCAGCAGCCGCGACGACGGGCCGAGCTCCTACGAGCAGTACTTC
TRBJ2-1,TRBV2,-,TRBD2,CASSPRGSLYNEQFF,TGTGCCAGCAGCCCACGCGGGAGCCTCTACAATGAGCAGTTCTTC
TRBJ1-5,TRBV27,once,-,CASSLAASAREPQHF,TGTGCCAGCAGTTTAGCTGCCTCAGCCCGGGAGCCCCAGCATTTT
TRBJ2-3,TRBV5-1,-,-,CASSSAGAGVDTQYF,TGCGCCAGCAGCTCAGCCGGCGCGGGCGTAGATACGCAGTATTTT
TRBJ1-2,TRBV2,-,-,CASSAARNYGYTF,TGTGCCAGCAGTGCGGCACGGAACTATGGCTACACCTTC
TRBJ2-1,TRBV20-1,few,TRBD2,CSAPLAGGNEQFF,TGCAGTGCCCCACTAGCGGGGGGCAATGAGCAGTTCTTC